Below are 11 T cell receptor beta chains sequenced from a single sample in a study of identical twins (dated by TCRdb to about 2016). The receptor library was made with 5' RACE. Sequencer: Illumina HiSeq 2000. TCRdb's own reprocessing of the public reads used fastp at Q25 and MiXCR and kept productive beta chains. CDR3 protein sequences are deduplicated, and each keeps its most common genes and DNA. Across this sample there are about 790,000 distinct CDR3 sequences, with about 18% seen only once. Together, the top ten hold under 15% of the sample. These data also featured in a second study, about T cells expressing NK-cell markers.

The sample consisted of PBMCs. These receptors came from a woman younger than 35 in good health.

This clonotype appeared a few times. The chain employs TRBV7-9 and TRBJ1-1; D is undetermined. Germline assignment: CDR1 SEHNR and CDR2 FQNEAQ (reference sequence). Trimming cost V 5 bases and J 1 base, with 17 bases left between them. The CDR3 is 16 residues long. CDR3 region: CASSAGFLKENTEAFF. The DNA of the CDR3 is TGTGCCAGCAGCGCCGGATTCCTCAAAGAGAACACTGAAGCTTTCTTT.

The J gene is TRBJ1-3, the V gene TRBV7-8, with D hard to call. Trimming cost V 4 bases and J 4 bases, with 8 bases left between them. Per germline, CDR1 SGHVS and CDR2 FQNEAQ. This CDR3 contains 13 residues. As DNA, the CDR3 is TGTGCCAGCAGCTCGATTACGGGAAACACCATATATTTT. Translation: CASSSITGNTIYF.

This chain joins TRBV6-6 and TRBJ1-2, with D hard to call. The CDR3 consists of 13 residues. CDR1 and CDR2 from the germline V gene are MNHNY and SVGAGI (reference sequence). V lost 5 bases to trimming and J lost 3 bases, with 10 bases between them. The CDR3 is CASSGPDDYGYTF. The CDR3 nucleotides read TGTGCCAGCAGTGGACCAGACGACTATGGCTACACCTTC.

The sample holds many counts of this clonotype. The chain uses TRBV29-1 and TRBJ2-1, with D possibly being TRBD1 or TRBD2 (7 bases each). The CDR3 is made up of 14 amino acids. CDR1 SQVTM and CDR2 ANQGSEA come from the germline V gene. Trimming left V 6 bases short and J 2 bases short, with 14 bases between. CDR3 in amino acids: CSVGGDSTYNEQFF. The CDR3 DNA reads as TGCAGCGTGGGGGGGGACAGTACCTACAATGAGCAGTTCTTC.

This chain links TRBV10-2 with TRBJ2-1; TRBD2 aligns across 7 bases. There are 13 residues in the CDR3. V lost 6 bases to trimming and J lost 8 bases; unmatched junction nucleotides: 7. From germline, CDR1 is WSHSY and CDR2 SAAADI. For the CDR3, the DNA is TGCGCCAGCAGAAGGGCGGGGGAGGATGAGCAGTTCTTC. This codes for CASRRAGEDEQFF.

This clonotype was counted between two and nine times. CDR3 protein: CASTRGSSDYNEQFF. In DNA, the CDR3 is TGTGCCAGCACCCGGGGGAGTAGCGACTACAATGAGCAGTTCTTC. This chain uses TRBV6-1 with TRBJ2-1; perhaps TRBD2 as D (6 bases). V gave up 7 bases and J gave up 3 bases, with 16 bases separating them. CDR3 length: 15 amino acids. Per the germline V gene, CDR1 is MNHNS and CDR2 is SASEGT.

This clonotype was seen only a few times. V is TRBV29-1 and J is TRBJ2-7; D may be TRBD2 (7 bases). Germline-derived CDR1 and CDR2 are SQVTM and ANQGSEA. There are 14 residues in the CDR3. CDR3 nucleotides: TGCGGAACGGCGGGGGCCGCCGACTCCTACGAGCAGTACTTC. It specifies CGTAGAADSYEQYF.

The chain joins TRBV7-2 to TRBJ2-1; 7 bases are a match to TRBD2. V gave up 0 bases and J gave up 14 bases; unmatched junction bases: 7. The CDR3 sequence is 13 residues long. Per the germline V gene, CDR1 is SGHTA and CDR2 is FQGNSA. The CDR3 loop is CASSLAQPTSKFF. DNA of the CDR3: TGTGCCAGCAGCTTAGCCCAACCGACTAGCAAGTTCTTC.

In this sample, this clonotype turned up a few times. J is TRBJ2-7 and V is TRBV15; 11 bases align to TRBD1. The V segment lost 6 bases and the J segment 5 bases; nucleotides outside the gene matches: 6. Germline values: CDR1 LNHNV, CDR2 YYDKDF (reference sequence). This CDR3 has 14 residues. The CDR3 here is CATSTRDRGDEQYF. CDR3 DNA sequence: TGTGCCACCAGTACTCGGGACAGGGGGGACGAGCAGTACTTC.

In nucleotides, the CDR3 is TGTGCCAGCAGACACAGCAACAGGGGGAGAGCCTACGAGCAGTACTTC. It translates to CASRHSNRGRAYEQYF. This chain connects TRBV6-1 to TRBJ2-7; 8 bases line up with TRBD1. The J segment lost 2 bases and the V segment lost 6 bases, leaving 12 bases of the junction unmatched. Looked up from germline, CDR1 is MNHNS and CDR2 is SASEGT. The CDR3 spans 16 residues.

This chain connects TRBV29-1 to TRBJ2-3; 10 nucleotides align to TRBD2. V trimming: 7 bases; J trimming: 5 bases; junction bases outside the gene matches: 6. The CDR3 is 13 amino acids. Germline V gives CDR1 SQVTM, CDR2 ANQGSEA. CDR3 in amino acids: CSAERGGEDTQYF. CDR3 coding DNA: TGCAGCGCTGAGCGGGGGGGCGAAGATACGCAGTATTTT.